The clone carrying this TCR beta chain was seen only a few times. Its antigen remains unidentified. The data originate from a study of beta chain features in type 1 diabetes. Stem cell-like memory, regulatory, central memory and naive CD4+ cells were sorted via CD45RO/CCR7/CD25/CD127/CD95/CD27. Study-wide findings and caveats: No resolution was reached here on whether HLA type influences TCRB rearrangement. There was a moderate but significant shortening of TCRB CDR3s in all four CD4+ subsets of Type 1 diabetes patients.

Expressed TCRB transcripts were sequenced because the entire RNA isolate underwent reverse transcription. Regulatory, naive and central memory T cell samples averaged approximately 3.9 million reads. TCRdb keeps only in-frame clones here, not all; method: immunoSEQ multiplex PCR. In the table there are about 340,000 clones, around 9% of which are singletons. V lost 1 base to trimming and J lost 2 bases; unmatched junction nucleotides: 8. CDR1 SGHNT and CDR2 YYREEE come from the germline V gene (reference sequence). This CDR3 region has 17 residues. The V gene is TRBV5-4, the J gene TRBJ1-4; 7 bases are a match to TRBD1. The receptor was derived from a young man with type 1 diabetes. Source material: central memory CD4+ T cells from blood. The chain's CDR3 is CASSLTTTGATNEKLFF. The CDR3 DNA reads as TGTGCCAGCAGCTTGACAACTACAGGGGCGACTAATGAAAAACTGTTTTTT.